Here is one TCR beta chain with its context. The antigen is undetermined. Several immunoSEQ plates held equal portions of the genomic DNA taken from each subset. Profiling relied on immunoSEQ multiplex PCR, and the TCRdb table lists in-frame clones only, not all of them. The sample has about 2 million clones; roughly 96% are singletons. V lost 0 bases, J lost 8 bases, and 10 bases lay in between. This CDR3 region has 14 residues. Germline CDR1 MNHEY, CDR2 SVGAGI. These data are taken from a study of shared clonotypes between healthy human individuals. A CD45RA-negative memory subset and a CD45RA+ naive subset were separated from the CD4+ cells. Study-wide results and caveats: Shared clonotypes: approximately 5% naive CD4, around 3.7% naive CD8, 2% to 2.5% memory CD4, more than 0.3% memory CD8. The four-donor shared clonotypes exceeded non-shared clonotypes in generation probability, with non-shared ones scoring lower.

Sequencing was performed on naive CD4+ T cells sorted from blood. Described subset: CD45RA+ positively selected. The receptor comes from a man aged 18 to 29 in good health. The chain joins TRBV6-5 to TRBJ1-4; no definite D call. CDR3 sequence reads: CASSYSGVREKLFF. In DNA, the CDR3 is TGTGCCAGCAGTTACTCCGGGGTGAGGGAAAAACTGTTTTTT.